A single sample gave rise to the 21 T cell receptor beta chains below, sequenced in a study of shared clonotypes between healthy human individuals. Only in-frame clones appear in the TCRdb table, and some are missing; sequencing was by immunoSEQ multiplex PCR. Here the sample spans roughly 2.4 million clones, nearly 97% being singletons. Sequenced: naive CD4+ T cells sorted from blood. As to subset: CD45RA+ positively selected. The receptors originated from a man younger than 35 in good health.

This rearrangement joins TRBV28 to TRBJ1-1; the match to TRBD1 covers 8 bases. Germline loops: CDR1 MDHEN, CDR2 SYDVKM. Trimming at V came to 9 bases and at J to 4 bases, leaving 10 bases not matched to a gene. This CDR3 comprises 14 residues. The DNA for the CDR3 is TGTGCCAGTTGGTTCAGGGGGCGTTTCACTGAAGCTTTCTTT. Translated, it gives CASWFRGRFTEAFF.

The gene calls are TRBV5-1 and TRBJ2-2; TRBD2 might be the D (5 bases). Germline V gene sequence: CDR1 SGHRS, CDR2 YFSETQ. V was shortened by 1 base and J by 1 base, with 11 bases between the two germline ends. The CDR3 has 16 residues. This CDR3 reads CASSLLPGKNTGELFF. The CDR3 coding sequence is TGCGCCAGCAGCTTGCTCCCCGGGAAGAACACCGGGGAGCTGTTTTTT.

V usage is TRBV18 and J usage is TRBJ2-5; 8 positions agree with TRBD2. CDR3 length equals 18 residues. Germline V lookup: CDR1 KGHSH, CDR2 LQKENI. The V and J ends lost 9 bases and 0 bases, in that order; junction bases with no gene match: 18. CDR3 nucleotide sequence: TGTGCCAGTACCCTTAGTAGACCGGGACTAGTAAACCAAGAGACCCAGTACTTC. Protein sequence: CASTLSRPGLVNQETQYF.

The genes are TRBV12-5 and TRBJ1-4; 10 bases fit TRBD1. Germline V CDR1 and CDR2: LGHNT, FRNRAP. J gave up 2 bases and V 5 bases, and 5 bases lay outside the gene matches. CDR3 length: 16 amino acids. CDR3 amino acids: CASGIGQGVTNEKLFF. The CDR3 DNA reads TGTGCTAGTGGTATCGGACAGGGGGTTACTAATGAAAAACTGTTTTTT.

The chain employs TRBV5-6 and TRBJ2-7; 7 positions agree with TRBD2. The germline CDR1 and CDR2 sequences are SGHDT and YYEEEE. Trimming cost V 4 bases and J 7 bases; bases outside gene matches: 11. The CDR3 consists of 14 residues. The DNA for the CDR3 is TGTGCCAGCAGCCCAGCGGGATCGGTTTGGGAGCAGTACTTC. It encodes CASSPAGSVWEQYF.

This sequence joins TRBV6-6 and TRBJ2-5; D ambiguous. The CDR3 totals 14 residues. Trimming stripped 6 bases from V and 4 bases from J, with 15 bases between. Germline CDR1 and CDR2: MNHNY and SVGAGI (reference sequence). The CDR3 DNA follows: TGTGCCAGCAGCCACTTAGATCCCGTAGAGACCCAGTACTTC. This sequence encodes CASSHLDPVETQYF.

J is TRBJ2-3 and V is TRBV5-1, with D perhaps matching TRBD1 (6 bases). V was trimmed by 0 bases and J by 3 bases, leaving 14 bases between them. Germline loops: CDR1 SGHRS, CDR2 YFSETQ. The CDR3 runs 16 residues. In DNA, the CDR3 is TGCGCCAGCAGCTTGGGCTCTAGAGGGGGTACAGATACGCAGTATTTT. It yields the protein CASSLGSRGGTDTQYF.

This chain connects TRBV6-5 to TRBJ2-7, with D uncertain. Trimming removed 8 bases at V and 6 bases at J, with 8 bases between. The CDR3 loop spans 10 amino acids. Germline-derived CDR1 and CDR2 are MNHEY and SVGAGI. The CDR3 reads CASQVSEQYF. Written as DNA, the CDR3 is TGTGCCAGCCAGGTCTCCGAGCAGTACTTC.

The chain combines TRBV6-5 with TRBJ2-7; D is unclear. Germline-derived CDR1 and CDR2 are MNHEY and SVGAGI. The germline V and J ends were trimmed by 6 bases and 4 bases, with 13 bases remaining between them. CDR3 length equals 13 residues. The CDR3 DNA reads TGTGCCAGCAGATCCGGACCTTTTTACGAGCAGTACTTC. Protein sequence: CASRSGPFYEQYF.

The rearrangement links TRBV11-2 to TRBJ1-6; tentatively, D is TRBD1 (5 bases). Trimming took 7 bases from V and 3 from J, leaving 7 bases between them. CDR1 is SGHAT, CDR2 FQNNGV, per germline. This CDR3 spans 13 amino acids. CDR3 sequence: CASNGGYNSPLHF. DNA of the CDR3: TGTGCCAGCAATGGGGGCTATAATTCACCCCTCCACTTT.

The V and J genes are TRBV28 and TRBJ1-2, with D possibly matching TRBD1 (6 bases). The V and J ends lost 4 bases and 5 bases respectively, with 17 bases between them. This CDR3 contains 15 residues. Per the germline V gene, CDR1 is MDHEN and CDR2 is SYDVKM. The CDR3 region is CASSSPRGARYGYTF. The CDR3 DNA reads as TGTGCCAGCAGTTCCCCCAGGGGCGCTAGGTATGGCTACACCTTC.

The V call is TRBV6-1, the J call TRBJ1-5; no firm D call. Germline V CDR1 and CDR2: MNHNS, SASEGT. This CDR3 has 15 amino acids. V was trimmed by 10 bases and J by 3 bases, leaving 19 bases between them. The CDR3 loop is CANSNSPGVNQPQHF. The CDR3 bases are TGTGCCAATTCGAATTCCCCCGGGGTCAATCAGCCCCAGCATTTT.

Regarding this clone: Other nucleotide sequences from this sample produce the same CDR3. The chain combines TRBV5-1 with TRBJ2-1, with 7 bases fitting TRBD1. CDR3 length: 14 residues. Germline V gene sequence: CDR1 SGHRS, CDR2 YFSETQ. After removal of 0 bases from V and 6 bases from J, the junction contained 3 bases not matched to a gene. This chain's CDR3 is CASSLGQGFNEQFF. In DNA form, the CDR3 reads TGCGCCAGCAGCTTGGGACAGGGTTTCAATGAGCAGTTCTTC.

The rearrangement uses TRBV2 and TRBJ1-6; D call uncertain. Germline V gene sequence: CDR1 SNHLY, CDR2 FYNNEI. CDR3 length: 12 residues. With 8 bases removed from V and 9 bases from J, the gap between germline ends came to 11 bases. CDR3 nucleotides: TGTGCCAGCCAGATACAGAGTTCACCCCTCCACTTT. Protein: CASQIQSSPLHF.

The genes are TRBV5-1 and TRBJ2-2; the D is unclear. CDR1 is SGHRS, CDR2 YFSETQ, per germline. Trimming removed 5 bases at V and 1 base at J, with 15 bases between. The CDR3 contains 16 residues. CDR3 nucleotide sequence: TGCGCCAGCAGATTGCGAGGACCCCTGAACACCGGGGAGCTGTTTTTT. Its protein is CASRLRGPLNTGELFF.

This sequence joins TRBV19 and TRBJ1-4, with no clear D. Germline V CDR1 and CDR2: LNHDA, SQIVND (reference sequence). V was cut by 7 bases and J by 2 bases, with 11 bases left in between. The CDR3 has 14 amino acids. The CDR3 loop is CASTPRRTNEKLFF. DNA of the CDR3: TGTGCCAGTACCCCCCGACGGACTAATGAAAAACTGTTTTTT.

The chain joins TRBV4-1 to TRBJ2-7, with D possibly being TRBD1 (6 bases). The CDR3 length is 14 residues. The V end was cut by 2 bases, the J end by 4 bases, with 12 bases between. Germline V gene lookup returns CDR1 MGHRA and CDR2 YSYEKL. The CDR3 bases are TGCGCCAGCAGCCAATCTTCAGACAGGTACGAGCAGTACTTC. It yields the protein CASSQSSDRYEQYF.

CDR3 loop: CAWSVRRPIGNTIYF. The CDR3 nucleotides are TGTGCCTGGAGTGTAAGAAGGCCCATCGGAAACACCATATATTTT. The gene calls are TRBV30 and TRBJ1-3; no clear D. This CDR3 is built from 15 residues. V was trimmed by 0 bases and J by 4 bases, leaving 13 bases between them. Germline CDR1 is GTSNPN and CDR2 is SVGIG (reference sequence).

The rearrangement uses TRBV5-1 and TRBJ2-5; 10 bases are a match to TRBD2. With V trimmed by 0 bases and J by 3 bases, 5 bases remained unmatched. Germline loops: CDR1 SGHRS, CDR2 YFSETQ. CDR3 length: 16 amino acids. The CDR3 sequence: CASSLVGLAVEETQYF. For the CDR3, the DNA is TGCGCCAGCAGCTTGGTAGGACTAGCGGTCGAAGAGACCCAGTACTTC.

The V call is TRBV18, the J call TRBJ2-2, with D unresolved. Trimming removed 2 bases at V and 7 bases at J, with 8 bases between. The CDR3 totals 13 residues. The germline gives CDR1 KGHSH, CDR2 LQKENI. CDR3 protein: CASSPAESGELFF. CDR3 bases: TGTGCCAGCTCACCAGCTGAGAGCGGGGAGCTGTTTTTT.

The chain uses TRBV18 and TRBJ2-3; 8 bases map to TRBD1. Germline-derived CDR1 and CDR2 are KGHSH and LQKENI. Unmatched junction bases numbered 8, after V lost 7 bases and J lost 5 bases. CDR3 length: 14 amino acids. In DNA, the CDR3 is TGTGCCAGCTTCGGACAGGGTCGGGGAGATACGCAGTATTTT. This encodes CASFGQGRGDTQYF.